A selection of T cell receptor beta chains follows, all from one sample in a study of T-cell reconstitution after alpha-beta-depleted transplantation in children. TCRdb ran MiXCR on the PCR reads and lists one entry per CDR3 protein. The sample consists of around 600,000 distinct CDR3 sequences, 16% of them appearing once. The sample in question was PBMCs from the stem cell graft donor, obtained from the stem cell graft. The receptor source for this set is a human donor who donated a stem cell graft to a child with acute myeloid leukemia. Each CDR3 is given with its conserved first and last residue.

v_gene: TRBV7-2
j_gene: TRBJ2-5
CDR3aa: CASSLVSAGGAQYF

v_gene: TRBV20-1
j_gene: TRBJ2-7
CDR3aa: CSAGDRGGYEQYF

v_gene: TRBV4-3
j_gene: TRBJ1-2
CDR3aa: CASSQTPAGTHGYTF

v_gene: TRBV24-1
j_gene: TRBJ1-2
CDR3aa: CATTDGTGGSYGYTF

v_gene: TRBV29-1
j_gene: TRBJ1-1
CDR3aa: CSVDLTEAFF

v_gene: TRBV25-1
j_gene: TRBJ1-4
CDR3aa: CASSAGNRGEKLFF

v_gene: TRBV5-5
j_gene: TRBJ2-5
CDR3aa: CASSYRLAGAEETQYF

v_gene: TRBV7-2
j_gene: TRBJ1-6
CDR3aa: CASSASDSPSSPLHF

v_gene: TRBV11-2
j_gene: TRBJ2-5
CDR3aa: CASSFQGLAGGKETQYF

v_gene: TRBV7-3
j_gene: TRBJ2-2
CDR3aa: CASSPMDSFPGELFF

v_gene: TRBV27
j_gene: TRBJ1-5
CDR3aa: CANPRGGCNQPQHF

v_gene: TRBV29-1
j_gene: TRBJ1-4
CDR3aa: CSVGATNEKLFF

v_gene: TRBV25-1
j_gene: TRBJ1-3
CDR3aa: CASGGPSGNTIYF

v_gene: TRBV20-1
j_gene: TRBJ2-3
CDR3aa: CSVASLVGRSTDTQYF

v_gene: TRBV12-3/TRBV12-4
j_gene: TRBJ2-1
CDR3aa: CASSPRTSGGANNEQFF

v_gene: TRBV5-1
j_gene: TRBJ2-2
CDR3aa: CASSREEVYTGELFF

v_gene: TRBV27
j_gene: TRBJ1-1
CDR3aa: CASRPTLFQVMNTEAFF

v_gene: TRBV4-1
j_gene: TRBJ2-1
CDR3aa: CASSQAQATNEQFF

v_gene: TRBV24-1
j_gene: TRBJ1-1
CDR3aa: CATSEGRRTEAFF

v_gene: TRBV29-1
j_gene: TRBJ2-1
CDR3aa: CSVGPSGSYNEQFF

v_gene: TRBV20-1
j_gene: TRBJ2-5
CDR3aa: CSAARRVQETQYF

v_gene: TRBV6-5
j_gene: TRBJ2-3
CDR3aa: CASSWTETDTQYF

v_gene: TRBV24-1
j_gene: TRBJ2-3
CDR3aa: CATSAEGFSTDTQYF

v_gene: TRBV3-1
j_gene: TRBJ1-2
CDR3aa: CASSQSMGYTF

v_gene: TRBV15
j_gene: TRBJ2-7
CDR3aa: CATSRDAGTSYEQYF

v_gene: TRBV20-1
j_gene: TRBJ2-7
CDR3aa: CSAGGDSLYEQYF

v_gene: TRBV20-1
j_gene: TRBJ2-5
CDR3aa: CSARGPGETQYF

v_gene: TRBV6-1
j_gene: TRBJ2-7
CDR3aa: CASSQQITGYEQYF

v_gene: TRBV6-1
j_gene: TRBJ1-6
CDR3aa: CASSATRERNSPLHF

v_gene: TRBV9
j_gene: TRBJ2-6
CDR3aa: CASSDLQGKSRSGANVLTF

v_gene: TRBV29-1
j_gene: TRBJ2-1
CDR3aa: CSGGRAGTEFF

v_gene: TRBV20-1
j_gene: TRBJ2-6
CDR3aa: CSARQGHNVLTF

v_gene: TRBV6-4
j_gene: TRBJ2-3
CDR3aa: CASSASQGARDTQYF

v_gene: TRBV20-1
j_gene: TRBJ2-3
CDR3aa: CSARGVARGGYTQYF

v_gene: TRBV29-1
j_gene: TRBJ2-1
CDR3aa: CSVGGPPAAHNEQFF

v_gene: TRBV29-1
j_gene: TRBJ1-1
CDR3aa: CSVGRPQAFF

v_gene: TRBV5-1
j_gene: TRBJ2-7
CDR3aa: CASSLDNRSEQYF

v_gene: TRBV7-2
j_gene: TRBJ2-7
CDR3aa: CASSLIPGAGNEQYF

v_gene: TRBV20-1
j_gene: TRBJ2-5
CDR3aa: CSATNAVEDQETQYF

v_gene: TRBV12-3/TRBV12-4
j_gene: TRBJ1-1
CDR3aa: CASSPRVIANTEAFF

v_gene: TRBV20-1
j_gene: TRBJ2-7
CDR3aa: CSARGLLAAGGSFYEQYF

v_gene: TRBV29-1
j_gene: TRBJ2-2
CDR3aa: CSGEDANTGELFF

v_gene: TRBV7-2
j_gene: TRBJ1-5
CDR3aa: CASSIGGRMPQHF

v_gene: TRBV7-2
j_gene: TRBJ1-1
CDR3aa: CASSLGGGGGRTEAFF

v_gene: TRBV20-1
j_gene: TRBJ1-6
CDR3aa: CSGGGVPYNSPLHF

v_gene: TRBV29-1
j_gene: TRBJ2-7
CDR3aa: CSVALYEQYF

v_gene: TRBV5-1
j_gene: TRBJ2-2
CDR3aa: CASRPGIGNTGELFF

v_gene: TRBV20-1
j_gene: TRBJ2-5
CDR3aa: CSATVSGVFSQETQYF

v_gene: TRBV12-3/TRBV12-4
j_gene: TRBJ2-2
CDR3aa: CAIARQDVTGELFF

v_gene: TRBV25-1
j_gene: TRBJ1-1
CDR3aa: CASSASGWNTEAFF

v_gene: TRBV4-3
j_gene: TRBJ1-1
CDR3aa: CASSQYLVNTEAFF

v_gene: TRBV7-9
j_gene: TRBJ2-5
CDR3aa: CASSLNTGGQETQYF

v_gene: TRBV30
j_gene: TRBJ1-5
CDR3aa: CAWSNQKGGWDDQPQHF

v_gene: TRBV7-3
j_gene: TRBJ2-3
CDR3aa: CASSPTAGRTDTQYF

v_gene: TRBV20-1
j_gene: TRBJ2-3
CDR3aa: CSARDLGSGHTDTQYF

v_gene: TRBV7-2
j_gene: TRBJ1-4
CDR3aa: CASSPPDRGATNEKLFF

v_gene: TRBV12-3/TRBV12-4
j_gene: TRBJ2-3
CDR3aa: CASSYDTTGVRDTQYF

v_gene: TRBV11-1
j_gene: TRBJ2-3
CDR3aa: CASSLATRLAGMGDTQYF

v_gene: TRBV5-5
j_gene: TRBJ2-4
CDR3aa: CASSLWGTKNIQYF

v_gene: TRBV6-1
j_gene: TRBJ2-1
CDR3aa: CASSEALAGAVYNEQFF